A single TCR beta chain is shown here with its context. The sample originates from a study of blood T cell repertoires in COVID-19. Whole-study context: Sample material is recorded as cDNA or gDNA derived from T cells, B-cell-depleted T cells, or PBMCs.

V was shortened by 0 bases and J by 5 bases, with 13 bases between the two germline ends. The CDR3 runs 15 residues. The V gene's germline CDR1 is SGDLS and CDR2 YYNGEE. In the original processing: The assay estimated nucleated cells by amplifying reference gene primers. The table came from immunoSEQ multiplex PCR; TCRdb's copy has only in-frame clones and leaves some out. V, J and clone size are taken as reported in that table, and D and trimming were inferred from the DNA itself. Here the sample spans some 300,000 clones, approximately 90% being singletons. The chain links TRBV9 to TRBJ2-3; D perhaps matches TRBD2 (5 bases). Source material: peripheral blood. This TCR came from a woman aged 45-65 years with COVID-19, enrolled during active disease. In nucleotides, the CDR3 is TGTGCCAGCAGCGTAGATGGAGGATCAGGAGATACGCAGTATTTT. Amino acids: CASSVDGGSGDTQYF.